This entry concerns a single T cell receptor (beta chain). TCRdb re-analysed the reads in MiXCR, keeping a single row per CDR3 protein. This table has around 490,000 distinct CDR3 sequences, more than 25% appearing once. The data originate from a study of T cell repertoires in cytomegalovirus infection. V shed 5 bases and J 2 bases; nucleotides not matched to a gene: 6. The length of the CDR3 is 15 residues. Germline V gene sequence: CDR1 LGHNT, CDR2 FRNRAP. The receptor's source is a human donor in good health (CMV status not recorded). Some clones in this sample may be carry-over from other donors' samples. The chain employs TRBV12-5 and TRBJ2-3; 8 bases are a match to TRBD1. The specimen was PBMCs. CDR3 sequence (DNA): TGTGCTAGTGGTACCCGACAGGGGTCCACAGATACGCAGTATTTT. It codes for CASGTRQGSTDTQYF. The variable domain in full, with the rest retrieved from reference TRBV12-5 and TRBJ2-3, is DARVTQTPRHKVTEMGQEVTMRCQPILGHNTVFWYRQTMMQGLELLAYFRNRAPLDDSGMPKDRFSAEMPDATLATLKIQPSEPRDSAVYFCASGTRQGSTDTQYFGPGTRLTVL.